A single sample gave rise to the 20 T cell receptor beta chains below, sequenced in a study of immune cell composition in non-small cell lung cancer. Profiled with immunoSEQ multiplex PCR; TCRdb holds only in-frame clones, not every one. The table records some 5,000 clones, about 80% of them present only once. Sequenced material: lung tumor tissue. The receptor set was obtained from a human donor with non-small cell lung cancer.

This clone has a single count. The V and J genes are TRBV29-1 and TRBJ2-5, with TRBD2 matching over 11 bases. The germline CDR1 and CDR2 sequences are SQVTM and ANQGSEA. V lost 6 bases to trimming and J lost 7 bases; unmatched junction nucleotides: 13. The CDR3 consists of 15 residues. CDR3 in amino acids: CSVGTIVGTSGTQYF. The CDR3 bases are TGCAGCGTCGGCACGATTGTGGGGACTAGCGGGACCCAGTACTTC.

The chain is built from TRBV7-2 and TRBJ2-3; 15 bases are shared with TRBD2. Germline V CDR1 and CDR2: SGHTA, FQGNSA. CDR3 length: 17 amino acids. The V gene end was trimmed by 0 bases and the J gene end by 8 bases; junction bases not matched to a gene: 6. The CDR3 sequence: CASSLARRTSGGATQYF. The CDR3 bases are TGTGCCAGCAGCTTAGCACGACGGACTAGCGGGGGGGCTACGCAGTATTTT.

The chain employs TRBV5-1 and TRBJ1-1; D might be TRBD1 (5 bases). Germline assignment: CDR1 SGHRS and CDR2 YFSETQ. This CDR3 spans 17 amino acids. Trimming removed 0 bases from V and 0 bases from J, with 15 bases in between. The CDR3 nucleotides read TGCGCCAGCAGCTTGGGAGGACAAAGATTTTTGAACACTGAAGCTTTCTTT. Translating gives CASSLGGQRFLNTEAFF.

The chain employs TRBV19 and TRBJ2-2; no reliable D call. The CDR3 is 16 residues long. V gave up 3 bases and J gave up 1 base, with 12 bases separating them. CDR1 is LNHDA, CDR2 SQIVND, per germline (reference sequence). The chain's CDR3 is CASSITQQLNTGELFF. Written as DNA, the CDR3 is TGTGCCAGTAGTATCACACAGCAACTGAACACCGGGGAGCTGTTTTTT.

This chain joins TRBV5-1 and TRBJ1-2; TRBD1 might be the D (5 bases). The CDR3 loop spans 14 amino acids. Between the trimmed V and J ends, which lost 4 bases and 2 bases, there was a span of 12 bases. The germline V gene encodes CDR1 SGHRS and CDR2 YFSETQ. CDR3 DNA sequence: TGCGCCAGCAGCGTGAACGGGGGAAACTATGGCTACACCTTC. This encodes CASSVNGGNYGYTF.

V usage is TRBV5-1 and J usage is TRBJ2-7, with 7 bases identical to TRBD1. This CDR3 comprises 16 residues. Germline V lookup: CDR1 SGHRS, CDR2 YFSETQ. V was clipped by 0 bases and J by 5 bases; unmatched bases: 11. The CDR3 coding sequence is TGCGCCAGCAGCTTGGGATCAGCCGGGACAGAAGACGAGCAGTACTTC. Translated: CASSLGSAGTEDEQYF.

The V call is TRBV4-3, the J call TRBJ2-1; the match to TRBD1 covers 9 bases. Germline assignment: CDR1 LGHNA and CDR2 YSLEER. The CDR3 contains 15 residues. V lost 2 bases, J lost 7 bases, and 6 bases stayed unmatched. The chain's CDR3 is CASSQHPGQGNEQFF. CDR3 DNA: TGCGCCAGCAGCCAACATCCGGGACAGGGAAATGAGCAGTTCTTC.

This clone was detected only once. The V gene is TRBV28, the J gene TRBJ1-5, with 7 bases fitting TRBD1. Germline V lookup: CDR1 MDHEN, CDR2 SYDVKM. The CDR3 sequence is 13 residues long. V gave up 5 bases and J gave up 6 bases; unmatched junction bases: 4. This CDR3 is CASSDRVIQPQHF. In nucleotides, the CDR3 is TGTGCCAGCAGTGACAGGGTAATTCAGCCCCAGCATTTT. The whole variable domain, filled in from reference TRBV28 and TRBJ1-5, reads DVKVTQSSRYLVKRTGEKVFLECVQDMDHENMFWYRQDPGLGLRLIYFSYDVKMKEKGDIPEGYSVSREKKERFSLILESASTNQTSMYLCASSDRVIQPQHFGDGTRLSIL.

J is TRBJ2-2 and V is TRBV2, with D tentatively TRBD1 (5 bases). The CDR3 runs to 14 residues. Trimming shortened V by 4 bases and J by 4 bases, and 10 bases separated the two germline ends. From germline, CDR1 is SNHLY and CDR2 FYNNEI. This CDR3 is CASSGQGGTGELFF. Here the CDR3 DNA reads TGTGCCAGCAGTGGGCAGGGTGGCACCGGGGAGCTGTTTTTT.

In nucleotides, the CDR3 is TGCGCCAGCAGCCCGTCGTCGCGGGTCTCTGGGGCCAACGTCCTGACTTTC. Translating it yields CASSPSSRVSGANVLTF. The V gene is TRBV4-3, the J gene TRBJ2-6; perhaps TRBD2 as D (5 bases). Trimming took 4 bases from V and 0 from J, leaving 13 bases between them. CDR1 is LGHNA, CDR2 YSLEER, per germline. The CDR3 covers 17 residues.

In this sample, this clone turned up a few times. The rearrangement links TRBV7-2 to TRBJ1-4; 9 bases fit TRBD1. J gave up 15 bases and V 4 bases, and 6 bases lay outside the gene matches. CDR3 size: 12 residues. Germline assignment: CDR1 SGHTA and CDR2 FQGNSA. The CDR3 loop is CASSSRTGDVFF. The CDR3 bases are TGTGCCAGCAGCTCCCGGACAGGGGACGTGTTTTTT.

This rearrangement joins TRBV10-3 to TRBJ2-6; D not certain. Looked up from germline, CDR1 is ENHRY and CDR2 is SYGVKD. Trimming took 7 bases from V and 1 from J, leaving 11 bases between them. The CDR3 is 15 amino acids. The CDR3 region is CAINAQSSGANVLTF. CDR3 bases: TGTGCCATCAACGCACAGTCTTCTGGGGCCAACGTCCTGACTTTC.

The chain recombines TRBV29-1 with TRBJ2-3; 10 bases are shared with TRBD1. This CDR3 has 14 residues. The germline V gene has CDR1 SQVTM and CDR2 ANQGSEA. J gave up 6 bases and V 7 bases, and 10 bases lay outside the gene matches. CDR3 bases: TGCAGCGCCCTGACAGGGGGCACAGGGGATACGCAGTATTTT. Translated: CSALTGGTGDTQYF.

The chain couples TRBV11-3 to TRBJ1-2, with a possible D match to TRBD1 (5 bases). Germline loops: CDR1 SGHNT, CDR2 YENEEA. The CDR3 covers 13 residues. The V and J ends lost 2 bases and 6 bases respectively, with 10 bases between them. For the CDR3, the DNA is TGTGCCAGCAGCTTACGACAGAGCCATGGCTACACCTTC. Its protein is CASSLRQSHGYTF.

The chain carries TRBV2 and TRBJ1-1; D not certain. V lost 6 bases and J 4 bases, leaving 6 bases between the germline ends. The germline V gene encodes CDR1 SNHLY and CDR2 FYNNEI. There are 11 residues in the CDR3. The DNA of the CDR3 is TGTGCCAGCAGCTTGTCCACTGAAGCTTTCTTT. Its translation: CASSLSTEAFF.

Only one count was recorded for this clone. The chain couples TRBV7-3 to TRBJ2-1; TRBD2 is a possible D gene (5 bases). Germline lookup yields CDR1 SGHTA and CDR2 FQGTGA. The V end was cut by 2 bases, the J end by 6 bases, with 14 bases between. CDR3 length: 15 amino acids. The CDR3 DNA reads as TGTGCCAGCAGCTTAGTACCAACGGGGTCCAATGAGCAGTTCTTC. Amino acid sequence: CASSLVPTGSNEQFF. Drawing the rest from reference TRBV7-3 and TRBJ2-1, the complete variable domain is GAGVSQTPSNKVTEKGKYVELRCDPISGHTALYWYRQSLGQGPEFLIYFQGTGAADDSGLPNDRFFAVRPEGSVSTLKIQRTERGDSAVYLCASSLVPTGSNEQFFGPGTRLTVL.

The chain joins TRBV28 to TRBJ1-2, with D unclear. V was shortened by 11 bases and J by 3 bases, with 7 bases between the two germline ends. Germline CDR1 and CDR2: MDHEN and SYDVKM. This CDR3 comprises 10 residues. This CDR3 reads CAVADYGYTF. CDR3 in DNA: TGTGCCGTCGCAGACTATGGCTACACCTTC.

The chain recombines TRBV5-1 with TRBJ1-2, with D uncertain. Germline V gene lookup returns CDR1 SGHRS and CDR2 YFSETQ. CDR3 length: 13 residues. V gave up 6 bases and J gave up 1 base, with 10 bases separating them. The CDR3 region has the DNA TGCGCCAGCAAGACCTCGGGTAACTATGGCTACACCTTC. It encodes CASKTSGNYGYTF.

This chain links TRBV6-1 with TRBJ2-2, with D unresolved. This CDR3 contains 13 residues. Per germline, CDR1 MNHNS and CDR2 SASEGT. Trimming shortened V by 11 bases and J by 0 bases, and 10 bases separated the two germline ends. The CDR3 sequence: CAGQVANTGELFF. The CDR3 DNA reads TGTGCCGGCCAGGTCGCGAACACCGGGGAGCTGTTTTTT.

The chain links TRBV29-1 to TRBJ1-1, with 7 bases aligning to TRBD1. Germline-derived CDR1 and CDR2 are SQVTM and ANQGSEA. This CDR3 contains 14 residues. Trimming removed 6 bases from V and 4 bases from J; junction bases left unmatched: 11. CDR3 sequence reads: CSVQGTVLGTEAFF. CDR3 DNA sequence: TGCAGCGTCCAGGGGACAGTTTTGGGCACTGAAGCTTTCTTT.